This TCR beta chain was recorded in a study of T cells in Graves' hyperthyroidism and ophthalmopathy. The germline V gene has CDR1 SNHLY and CDR2 FYNNEI. This CDR3 spans 11 amino acids. RNA transcripts were the template for amplifying TCR beta CDR3 regions. The HTBI primer set was used in a first-round RT-PCR of the TCR CDR3. TCRdb reanalysed the multiplex PCR reads using MiXCR and keeps one entry per CDR3 protein. The sample holds around 760,000 distinct CDR3 sequences, roughly a third seen once. Any patient presenting with uncontrolled infection, other autoimmune disease, pregnancy or lactation was left out.

J is TRBJ2-7 and V is TRBV2; D remains unclear. The J call may be in error: the DNA end matches TRBJ2-1 better. The receptor comes from a woman aged 40 to 50 with Graves' hyperthyroidism. The sequenced sample was blood. The CDR3: CARSEYNEQFF. The DNA for the CDR3 is TGTGCCAGGTCAGAGTACAATGAGCAGTTCTTC.